The following is a TCR beta chain sequence with its context. What it recognizes is unknown. Assay: immunoSEQ multiplex PCR; the TCRdb copy retains only in-frame clones and omits some. The table records about 960,000 clones, more than 75% of them present only once. The data are from a study of shared clonotypes between healthy human individuals. About the research overall: Aged 18 to 49, the donors were a couple of women and a few men. Each donor contributed plates that comprised three CD4 naive, three CD4 memory, two CD8 naive and one CD8 memory. Study conclusions and caveats: Some naive CD4 clonotypes, 4% to 6%, turned up in common across a handful of donors.

Researchers partitioned CD4+ cells into CD45RA+ naive and CD45RA-negative memory subsets. This clonotype was obtained from a man aged 18 to 35 in good health. Material for sequencing was memory CD4+ T cells sorted from blood. The subset was: CD45RA-negative fraction.

The DNA of the CDR3 is TGTGCCAGCAGGACAACAGGGGACCGAGGCTATGGCTACACCTTC. As protein: CASRTTGDRGYGYTF. The rearrangement links TRBV2 to TRBJ1-2; 7 bases are a match to TRBD1. Germline CDR1 SNHLY, CDR2 FYNNEI. The CDR3 totals 15 residues. Trimming removed 6 bases from V and 4 bases from J; junction bases left unmatched: 11. Looking up the rest from reference TRBV2 and TRBJ1-2 gives the full variable domain: EPEVTQTPSHQVTQMGQEVILRCVPISNHLYFYWYRQILGQKVEFLVSFYNNEISEKSEIFDDQFSVERPDGSNFTLKIRSTKLEDSAMYFCASRTTGDRGYGYTFGSGTRLTVV.